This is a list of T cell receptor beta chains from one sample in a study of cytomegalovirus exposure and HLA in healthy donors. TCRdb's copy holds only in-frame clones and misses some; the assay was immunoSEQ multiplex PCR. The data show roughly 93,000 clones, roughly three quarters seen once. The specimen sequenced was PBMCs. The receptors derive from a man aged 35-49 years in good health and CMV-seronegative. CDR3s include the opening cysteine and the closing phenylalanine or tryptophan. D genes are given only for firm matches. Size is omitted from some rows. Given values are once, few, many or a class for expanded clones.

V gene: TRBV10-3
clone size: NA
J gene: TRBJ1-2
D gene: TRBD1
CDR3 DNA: TGTGCCATCAGACCACCTATGGACAGGGAGGTTGATGGCTACACCTTC
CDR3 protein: CAIRPPMDREVDGYTF

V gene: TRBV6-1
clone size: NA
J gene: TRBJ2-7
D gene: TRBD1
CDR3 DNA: TGTGCCAGCAGTCCGACAGGGATTGTCGTCGAGCAGTACTTC
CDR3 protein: CASSPTGIVVEQYF

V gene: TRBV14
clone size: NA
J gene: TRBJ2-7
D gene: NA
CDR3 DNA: TGTGCCAGCAGCCAAGGCAGGGGCACCTACGAGCAGTACTTC
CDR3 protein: CASSQGRGTYEQYF

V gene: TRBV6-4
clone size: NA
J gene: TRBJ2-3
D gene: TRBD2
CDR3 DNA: TGTGCCAGCAGTGTTGAGGCGGGGGGGCCAGATACGCAGTATTTT
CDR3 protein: CASSVEAGGPDTQYF

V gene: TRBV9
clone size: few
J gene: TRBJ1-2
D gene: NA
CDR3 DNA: TGTGCCAGCAGCGTAGCTGACAGGCCCTTCTATGGCTACACCTTC
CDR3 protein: CASSVADRPFYGYTF

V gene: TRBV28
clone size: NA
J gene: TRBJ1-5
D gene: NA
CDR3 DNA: TGTGCCAGCAGTTTATTCACTCGAAGCAATCAGCCCCAGCATTTT
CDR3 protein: CASSLFTRSNQPQHF

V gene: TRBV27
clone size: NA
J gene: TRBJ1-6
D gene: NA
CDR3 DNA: TGTGCCAGCAGTTTTCAGAATTCACCCCTCCACTTT
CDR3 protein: CASSFQNSPLHF

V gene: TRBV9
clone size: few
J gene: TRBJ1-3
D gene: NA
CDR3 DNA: TGTGCCAGCAGCGTGTCTATCGGTAGGGGTGACACCATATATTTT
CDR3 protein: CASSVSIGRGDTIYF

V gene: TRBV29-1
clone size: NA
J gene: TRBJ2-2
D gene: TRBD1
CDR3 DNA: TGCAGCGTTGAAGATCGCAGGGGGCCCTACACCGGGGAGCTGTTTTTT
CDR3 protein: CSVEDRRGPYTGELFF

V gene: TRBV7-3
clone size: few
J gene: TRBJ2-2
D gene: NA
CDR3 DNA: TGTGCCAGCAGCTTACTGTTAACCGGGGAGCTGTTTTTT
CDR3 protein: CASSLLLTGELFF

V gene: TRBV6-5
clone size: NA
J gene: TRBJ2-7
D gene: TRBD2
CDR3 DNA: TGTGCCAGCAGTAACTCCCGACTAGCGGGGGTGTTCGAGCAGTACTTC
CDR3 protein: CASSNSRLAGVFEQYF

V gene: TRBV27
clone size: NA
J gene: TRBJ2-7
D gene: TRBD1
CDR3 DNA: TGTGCCAGCAAAGCCGGGACAGGGGTCACCTACGAGCAGTACTTC
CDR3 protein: CASKAGTGVTYEQYF

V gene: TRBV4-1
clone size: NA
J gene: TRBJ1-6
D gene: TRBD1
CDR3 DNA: TGCGCCAGCAGCCAAGTCTCGAGCCGGGACAGGGGGGTTTCACCCCTCCACTTT
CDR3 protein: CASSQVSSRDRGVSPLHF

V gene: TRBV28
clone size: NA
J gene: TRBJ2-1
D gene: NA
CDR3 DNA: TGTGCCAGCATTCTGGACACCGACAATGAGCAGTTCTTC
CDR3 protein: CASILDTDNEQFF

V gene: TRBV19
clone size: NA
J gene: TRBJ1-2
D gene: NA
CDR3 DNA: TGTGCCAGTAGGGAGCCTACGGGGGGATATAACTATGGCTACACCTTC
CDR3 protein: CASREPTGGYNYGYTF

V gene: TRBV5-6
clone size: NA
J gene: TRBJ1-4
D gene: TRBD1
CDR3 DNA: TGTGCCAGCAGATTTAGGGGGCTTGGGGAAAAACTGTTTTTT
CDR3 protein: CASRFRGLGEKLFF

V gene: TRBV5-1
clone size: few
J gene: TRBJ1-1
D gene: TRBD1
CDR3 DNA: TGCGCCAGCAGCTACACCGGGACAGCGAACACTGAAGCTTTCTTT
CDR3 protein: CASSYTGTANTEAFF

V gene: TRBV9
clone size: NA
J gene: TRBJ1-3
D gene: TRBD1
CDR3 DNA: TGTGCCAGCAGCGGCCGGGACAGGATTAAGAGCTCTGGAAACACCATATATTTT
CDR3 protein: CASSGRDRIKSSGNTIYF

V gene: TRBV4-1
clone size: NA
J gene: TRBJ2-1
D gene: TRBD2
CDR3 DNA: TGTGCCAGCAGCCAAGATAGCGGGGGGGCCTACAATGAGCAGTTCTTC
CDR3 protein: CASSQDSGGAYNEQFF

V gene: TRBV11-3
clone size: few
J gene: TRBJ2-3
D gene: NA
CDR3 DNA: TGTGCCAGCAGCTTAGCCCTTTTTGGGATAATAGGAGGAGATACGCAGTATTTT
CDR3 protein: CASSLALFGIIGGDTQYF

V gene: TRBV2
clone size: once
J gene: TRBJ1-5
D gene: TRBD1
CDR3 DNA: TGTGCCAGCAGGCCACCTTATGGGACAGGGGGCCATCAGCCCCAGCATTTT
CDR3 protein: CASRPPYGTGGHQPQHF

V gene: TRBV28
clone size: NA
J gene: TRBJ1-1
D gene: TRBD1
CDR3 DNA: TGTGCCAGCAAGGGGACAGGGGTCACTGAAGCTTTCTTT
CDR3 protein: CASKGTGVTEAFF

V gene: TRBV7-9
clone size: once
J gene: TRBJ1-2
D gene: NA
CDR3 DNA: TGTGCCAGCAGCTTATCTTCAGGAAACTATGGCTACACCTTC
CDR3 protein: CASSLSSGNYGYTF

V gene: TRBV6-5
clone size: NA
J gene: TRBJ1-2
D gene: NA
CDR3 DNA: TGTGCCAGCAGTTACTCGGGGGGTAGTGGCTACACCTTC
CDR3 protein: CASSYSGGSGYTF

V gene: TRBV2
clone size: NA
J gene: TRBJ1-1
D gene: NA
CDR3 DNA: TGTGCCAGCAACTACGGAGGGGACACTGAAGCTTTCTTT
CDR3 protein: CASNYGGDTEAFF

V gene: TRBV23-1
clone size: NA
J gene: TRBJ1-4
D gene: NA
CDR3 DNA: TGCGCCAGCAGACAGGGCCCTAATGAAAAACTGTTTTTT
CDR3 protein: CASRQGPNEKLFF

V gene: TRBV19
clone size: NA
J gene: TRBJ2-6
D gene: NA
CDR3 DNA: TGTGCCAGTAGTCCCACTCGGGCCAACGTCCTGACTTTC
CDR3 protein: CASSPTRANVLTF

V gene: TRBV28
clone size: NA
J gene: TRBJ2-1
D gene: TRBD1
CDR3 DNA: TGTGCCAGCAGTTCCCAGGGGGCCTACAATGAGCAGTTCTTC
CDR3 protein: CASSSQGAYNEQFF

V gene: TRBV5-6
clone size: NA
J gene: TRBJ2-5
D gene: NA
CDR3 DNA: TGTGCCAGCAGCACAGGGGGGGGAGAGACCCAGTACTTC
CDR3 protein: CASSTGGGETQYF

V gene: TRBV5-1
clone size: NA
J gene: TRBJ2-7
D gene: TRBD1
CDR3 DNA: TGCGCCAGCAGCTTGGAGGACAGGTCCTACGAGCAGTACTTC
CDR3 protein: CASSLEDRSYEQYF

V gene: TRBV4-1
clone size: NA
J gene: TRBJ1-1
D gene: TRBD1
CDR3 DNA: TGCGCCAGCAGCCAAAGGGACAGGGCAGTTGGTGGAGCTTTCTTT
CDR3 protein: CASSQRDRAVGGAFF

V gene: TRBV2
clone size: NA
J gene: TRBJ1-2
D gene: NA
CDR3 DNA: TGTGCCAGCGAACAGGTCGGTGGCTACACCTTC
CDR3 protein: CASEQVGGYTF

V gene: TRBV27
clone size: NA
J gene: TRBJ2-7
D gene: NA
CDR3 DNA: TGTGCCAGCAGTTACTACAGGGAGTCCTACGAGCAGTACTTC
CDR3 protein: CASSYYRESYEQYF

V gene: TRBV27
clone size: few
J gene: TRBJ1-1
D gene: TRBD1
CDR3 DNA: TGTGCCAGCAGTCCGAGGGGGCGCTGGGGGTCAGCCACTGAAGCTTTCTTT
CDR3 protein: CASSPRGRWGSATEAFF

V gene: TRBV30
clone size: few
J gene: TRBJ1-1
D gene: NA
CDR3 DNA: TGTGCCTGGGGACAGCAAAACATGAACACTGAAGCTTTCTTT
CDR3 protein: CAWGQQNMNTEAFF

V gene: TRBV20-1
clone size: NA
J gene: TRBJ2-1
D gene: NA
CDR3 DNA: TGCAGTGCTAGTAGCAGCAATGAGCAGTTCTTC
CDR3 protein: CSASSSNEQFF

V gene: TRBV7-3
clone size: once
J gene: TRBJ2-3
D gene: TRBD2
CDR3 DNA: TGTGCCAGCAGCTTATTAGCGGGGCGGAGAACAGATACGCAGTATTTT
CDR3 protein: CASSLLAGRRTDTQYF

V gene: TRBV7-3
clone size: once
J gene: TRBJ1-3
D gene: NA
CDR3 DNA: TGTGCCAGCAGCTGGGGGGGGGTCTCTGGAAACACCATATATTTT
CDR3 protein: CASSWGGVSGNTIYF

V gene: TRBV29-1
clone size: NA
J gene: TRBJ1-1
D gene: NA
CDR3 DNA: TGCAGTGAGGGGGGGGCTTTCTTT
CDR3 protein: CSEGGAFF

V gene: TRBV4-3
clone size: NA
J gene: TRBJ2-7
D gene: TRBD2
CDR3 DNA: TGCGCCAGCAGCCACCGCTGGGGGGGGAGCTCCTACGAGCAGTACTTC
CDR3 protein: CASSHRWGGSSYEQYF

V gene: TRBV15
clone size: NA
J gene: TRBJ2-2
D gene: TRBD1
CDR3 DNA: TGTGCCACCAGCAGGTTGACAGGGGGAGGGACCGGGGAGCTGTTTTTT
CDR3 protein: CATSRLTGGGTGELFF

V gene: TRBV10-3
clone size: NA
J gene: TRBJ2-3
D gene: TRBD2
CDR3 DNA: TGTGCCATCAGAGGGACTAGCGGGGGGCCGGTGACAGATACGCAGTATTTT
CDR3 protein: CAIRGTSGGPVTDTQYF

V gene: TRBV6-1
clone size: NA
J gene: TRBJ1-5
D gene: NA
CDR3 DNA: TGTGCCAGCAGCGGGGAGCAGAATCAGCCCCAGCATTTT
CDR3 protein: CASSGEQNQPQHF